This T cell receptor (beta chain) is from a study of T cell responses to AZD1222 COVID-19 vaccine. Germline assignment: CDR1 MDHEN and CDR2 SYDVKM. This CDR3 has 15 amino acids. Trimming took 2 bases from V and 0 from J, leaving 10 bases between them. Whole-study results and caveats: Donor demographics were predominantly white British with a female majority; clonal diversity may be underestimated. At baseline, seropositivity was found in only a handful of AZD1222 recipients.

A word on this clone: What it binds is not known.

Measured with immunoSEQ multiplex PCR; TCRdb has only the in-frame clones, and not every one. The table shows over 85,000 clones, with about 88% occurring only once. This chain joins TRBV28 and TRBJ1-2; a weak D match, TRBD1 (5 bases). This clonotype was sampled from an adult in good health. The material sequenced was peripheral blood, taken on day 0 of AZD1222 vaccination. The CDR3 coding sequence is TGTGCCAGCAGTTTAGGGGGGGGAGCTAACTATGGCTACACCTTC. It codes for CASSLGGGANYGYTF.